This T cell receptor beta chain was observed in a study of blood T cell repertoires in COVID-19. This clone has just one count. Using immunoSEQ multiplex PCR, the repertoire was profiled, and TCRdb retains in-frame clones only, with some absent. The sample contains under 130,000 clones, more than 80% of which appear only once. Germline V CDR1 and CDR2: MDHEN, SYDVKM. Unmatched junction bases numbered 11, after V lost 8 bases and J lost 2 bases. The CDR3 consists of 16 residues. The chain combines TRBV28 with TRBJ2-2, with TRBD2 matching over 7 bases. Sequenced: peripheral blood. The clonotype comes from a woman aged 70-85 years with acute or convalescent COVID-19. CDR3 region: CASCTMASGNTGELFF. The CDR3 coding sequence is TGTGCCAGCTGTACGATGGCTAGCGGAAACACCGGGGAGCTGTTTTTT.